This T cell receptor beta chain comes out of a study of blood T cell repertoires in COVID-19. Study at large: Sites in the United States, Italy and Spain provided acute and convalescent COVID-19 samples. Sources were T cells, B-cell-depleted T cells, or PBMCs; the material itself was cDNA or gDNA.

Per the original data handling: The assay estimated nucleated cells by amplifying reference gene primers. Sequencing was performed with immunoSEQ multiplex PCR; in TCRdb, only in-frame clones are kept and a portion is missing. V and J calls plus clone size are reproduced from that table; the DNA served to infer D and trimming. The data show just under 300,000 clones, more than 75% seen once. Trimming at V came to 1 base and at J to 2 bases, leaving 9 bases not matched to a gene. Germline V gene sequence: CDR1 SGHNT, CDR2 YYREEE (reference sequence). The CDR3 contains 17 residues. Sequences were obtained from peripheral blood. The origin of this receptor is a man between 65 and 85 years old with acute or convalescent COVID-19. The chain combines TRBV5-4 with TRBJ2-3; 8 positions agree with TRBD2. This chain's CDR3 is CASSLRVAGGNTDTQYF. The CDR3 DNA reads as TGTGCCAGCAGCTTGCGGGTGGCGGGGGGAAACACAGATACGCAGTATTTT.